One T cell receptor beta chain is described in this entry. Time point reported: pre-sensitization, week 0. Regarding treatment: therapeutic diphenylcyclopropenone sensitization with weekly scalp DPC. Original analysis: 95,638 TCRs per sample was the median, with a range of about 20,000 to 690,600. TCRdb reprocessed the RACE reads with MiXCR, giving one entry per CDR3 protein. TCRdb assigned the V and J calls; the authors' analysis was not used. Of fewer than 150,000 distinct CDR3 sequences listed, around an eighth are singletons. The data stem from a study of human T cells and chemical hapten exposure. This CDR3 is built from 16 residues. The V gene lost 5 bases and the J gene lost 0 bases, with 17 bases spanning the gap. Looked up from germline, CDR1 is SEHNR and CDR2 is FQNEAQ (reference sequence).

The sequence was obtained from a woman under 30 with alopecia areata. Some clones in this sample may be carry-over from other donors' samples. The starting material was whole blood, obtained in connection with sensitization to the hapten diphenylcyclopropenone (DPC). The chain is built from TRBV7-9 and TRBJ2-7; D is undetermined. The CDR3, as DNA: TGTGCCAGCAGCCGACCGACTTCCGAAAGCTCCTACGAGCAGTACTTC. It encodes CASSRPTSESSYEQYF. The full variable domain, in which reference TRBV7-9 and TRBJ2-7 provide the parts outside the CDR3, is DTGVSQNPRHKITKRGQNVTFRCDPISEHNRLYWYRQTLGQGPEFLTYFQNEAQLEKSRLLSDRFSAERPKGSFSTLEIQRTEQGDSAMYLCASSRPTSESSYEQYFGPGTRLTVT.